This TCR beta chain originates from a study of CD8 T cells in ankylosing spondylitis. Study conclusions and caveats: Made up of under ten highly homologous variants, a TCR beta motif appeared characteristic of ankylosing spondylitis blood. Clones linked to disease were reported to show significant enrichment in matched ankylosing spondylitis synovial fluid.

There are 14 residues in the CDR3. Germline V gene sequence: CDR1 SQVTM, CDR2 ANQGSEA. V dropped 4 bases and J dropped 1 base, with 12 bases sitting between them. This clonotype was detected only a few times. The antigen is unknown. Making use of molecular barcodes, quantitative 5'-RACE generated TCR beta libraries. Each CDR3 protein gets one entry after TCRdb re-called the 5' RACE reads with MiXCR. The repertoire has around 390,000 distinct CDR3 sequences, about a fifth of them found once; the top ten carry less than 20%. The chain recombines TRBV29-1 with TRBJ2-3; D remains unclear. The sample comprised blood, either unsorted or a sorted T cell fraction (not recorded which). The receptor was isolated from a male donor with ankylosing spondylitis. Here the CDR3 DNA reads TGCAGCGTTGTAGAGGCCCTCCGCACAGATACGCAGTATTTT. As protein: CSVVEALRTDTQYF.